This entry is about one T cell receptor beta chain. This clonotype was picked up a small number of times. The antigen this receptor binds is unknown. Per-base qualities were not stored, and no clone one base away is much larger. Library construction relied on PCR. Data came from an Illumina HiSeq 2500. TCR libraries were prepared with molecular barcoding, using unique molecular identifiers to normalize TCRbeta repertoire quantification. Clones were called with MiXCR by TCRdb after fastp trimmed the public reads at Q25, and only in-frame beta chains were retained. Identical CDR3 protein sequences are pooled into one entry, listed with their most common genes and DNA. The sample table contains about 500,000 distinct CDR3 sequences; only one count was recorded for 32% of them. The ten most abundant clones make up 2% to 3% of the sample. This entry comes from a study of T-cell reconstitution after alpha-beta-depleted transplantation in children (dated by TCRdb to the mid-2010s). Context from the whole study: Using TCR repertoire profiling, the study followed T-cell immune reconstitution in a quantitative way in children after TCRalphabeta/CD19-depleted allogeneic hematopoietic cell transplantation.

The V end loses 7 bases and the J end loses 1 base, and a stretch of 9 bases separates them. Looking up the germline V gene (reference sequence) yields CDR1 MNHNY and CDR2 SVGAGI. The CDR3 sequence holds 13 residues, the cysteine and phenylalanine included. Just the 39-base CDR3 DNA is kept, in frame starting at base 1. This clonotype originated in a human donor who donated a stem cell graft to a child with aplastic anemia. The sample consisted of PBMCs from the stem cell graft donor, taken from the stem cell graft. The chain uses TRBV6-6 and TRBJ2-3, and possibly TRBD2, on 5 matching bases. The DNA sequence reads TGTGCCAGCACTAACGGGGGCACAGATACGCAGTATTTT. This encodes CASTNGGTDTQYF.